The 20 T cell receptor beta chains given below trace back to one sample, sequenced in a study of blood T cells in healthy people across ages. The use of a sample-barcoded 5' primer and a J-beta primer mix characterized a second PCR of roughly 7 to 12 cycles. One entry per CDR3 protein results from TCRdb running MiXCR on the 5' RACE reads. The sample holds about 670,000 distinct CDR3 sequences, about 43% seen once. The sample taken for sequencing was blood. The receptors originated from a man older than 75 in good health.

The V and J genes are TRBV20-1 and TRBJ1-5; possibly TRBD1 for D (5 bases). The CDR3 totals 13 residues. Trimming stripped 4 bases from V and 5 bases from J, with 12 bases between. CDR1 DFQATT and CDR2 SNEGSKA come from the germline V gene (reference sequence). CDR3 in amino acids: CSATRGWDQPQHF. CDR3 in DNA: TGCAGTGCTACCCGGGGGTGGGATCAGCCCCAGCATTTT.

CDR3 residues: CASSQGPSRLGYGYTF. CDR3 DNA: TGCGCCAGCAGCCAAGGTCCCTCCAGACTGGGCTATGGCTACACCTTC. The chain links TRBV4-1 to TRBJ1-2; no definite D call. The CDR3 consists of 16 residues. Germline V gene lookup returns CDR1 MGHRA and CDR2 YSYEKL. V gave up 1 base and J gave up 4 bases, with 16 bases separating them.

The rearrangement joins TRBV7-2 to TRBJ2-4, with D tentatively TRBD2 (6 bases). V was trimmed by 5 bases and J by 7 bases, leaving 12 bases between them. CDR3 length: 13 amino acids. Germline V gene sequence: CDR1 SGHTA, CDR2 FQGNSA. The CDR3 loop reads CASSPEGGNIQYF. The CDR3 bases are TGTGCCAGCAGCCCAGAGGGAGGTAACATTCAGTACTTC. Together with reference TRBV7-2 and TRBJ2-4, the CDR3 gives the full variable domain: GAGVSQSPSNKVTEKGKDVELRCDPISGHTALYWYRQSLGQGLEFLIYFQGNSAPDKSGLPSDRFSAERTGGSVSTLTIQRTQQEDSAVYLCASSPEGGNIQYFGAGTRLSVL.

The chain employs TRBV9 and TRBJ2-5; D may be TRBD1 (6 bases). Germline CDR1 reads SGDLS; CDR2 reads YYNGEE. The CDR3 contains 17 residues. V lost 0 bases, J lost 1 base, and 16 bases lay in between. The CDR3 DNA reads as TGTGCCAGCAGCGTAGCGCCCCCAGGGGAAGTCCAAGAGACCCAGTACTTC. As protein: CASSVAPPGEVQETQYF.

The rearrangement links TRBV24-1 to TRBJ2-1; 10 nucleotides line up with TRBD1. The germline CDR1 and CDR2 sequences are KGHDR and SFDVKD. The CDR3 has 14 residues. The trim removed 6 bases at V and 7 bases at J, leaving 5 bases unmatched. CDR3 nucleotide sequence: TGTGCCACCAGTCGGACAGGGGGGGTGAATGAGCAGTTCTTC. This translates into CATSRTGGVNEQFF.

This clonotype was seen a single time. The rearrangement links TRBV5-1 to TRBJ2-7; 7 nucleotides match TRBD1. Germline CDR1 and CDR2: SGHRS and YFSETQ. V trimming: 4 bases; J trimming: 4 bases; junction bases outside the gene matches: 5. The CDR3 loop spans 13 amino acids. CDR3 sequence: CASSPSQGYEQYF. The CDR3 DNA reads as TGCGCCAGCAGCCCCTCACAGGGGTACGAGCAGTACTTC. The whole variable domain, filled in from reference TRBV5-1 and TRBJ2-7, reads KAGVTQTPRYLIKTRGQQVTLSCSPISGHRSVSWYQQTPGQGLQFLFEYFSETQRNKGNFPGRFSGRQFSNSRSEMNVSTLELGDSALYLCASSPSQGYEQYFGPGTRLTVT.

This clonotype was picked up a small number of times. The rearrangement joins TRBV7-2 to TRBJ1-5; D may be TRBD1 (6 bases). The germline gives CDR1 SGHTA, CDR2 FQGNSA. CDR3 length: 17 amino acids. V shed 1 base and J shed 2 bases, with 15 bases lying between them. The CDR3 DNA sequence: TGTGCCAGCAGCTTAGACCGAGGGGGGGCTCGCAATCAGCCCCAGCATTTT. This encodes CASSLDRGGARNQPQHF.

V usage is TRBV4-2 and J usage is TRBJ2-5, with D possibly matching TRBD2 (6 bases). CDR1 and CDR2 (germline): LGHNA, YNFKEQ. With 2 bases removed from V and 4 bases from J, the gap between germline ends came to 11 bases. The CDR3 spans 14 residues. In nucleotides, the CDR3 is TGTGCCAGCAGCCAATGGGGAGGAGTAGAGACCCAGTACTTC. It is translated as CASSQWGGVETQYF.

To note about this clonotype: At one of its ends the junction is not consistent with the germline gene, which may arise from a read error. The chain joins TRBV19 to TRBJ2-4, with D tentatively TRBD1 (6 bases). Judging by the DNA end, TRBJ2-7 fits better; the J call may be wrong. This CDR3 has 14 residues. Per germline, CDR1 LNHDA and CDR2 SQIVND (reference sequence). CDR3 amino acids: CASSIRTVSDEQYF. CDR3 coding DNA: TGTGCCAGTAGTATTCGGACAGTCTCCGACGAGCAGTACTTC.

The chain couples TRBV6-5 to TRBJ2-3, with a weak D call TRBD1 (6 bases). V lost 5 bases, J lost 4 bases, and 10 bases lay in between. The CDR3 length is 13 residues. Germline assignment: CDR1 MNHEY and CDR2 SVGAGI. The CDR3 sequence is CASSRDNSDTQYF. CDR3 coding DNA: TGTGCCAGCAGTAGGGACAACTCAGATACGCAGTATTTT.

J is TRBJ2-1 and V is TRBV24-1; D gene uncertain. Between the trimmed V and J ends, which lost 4 bases and 6 bases, there was a span of 9 bases. This CDR3 has 13 amino acids. CDR1 KGHDR and CDR2 SFDVKD come from the germline V gene. CDR3 nucleotide sequence: TGTGCCACCAGTGACCCGGGTTCCAATGAGCAGTTCTTC. It codes for CATSDPGSNEQFF.

This sequence joins TRBV12-3 or TRBV12-4 and TRBJ1-2, with D hard to call. The length of the CDR3 is 14 residues. V lost 4 bases to trimming and J lost 0 bases, with 9 bases between them. DNA of the CDR3: TGTGCCAGCAGTTCTGGAGTAGCTAACTATGGCTACACCTTC. Protein product: CASSSGVANYGYTF.

This clonotype was seen at least ten times. V gene TRBV14 combines with J gene TRBJ1-6; D remains unclear. The CDR3 runs 13 residues. Germline values: CDR1 SGHDN, CDR2 FVKESK. The V gene lost 1 base and the J gene lost 10 bases, with 8 bases spanning the gap. In DNA form, the CDR3 reads TGTGCCAGCAGCCAAGTTCCGGGCTCACCCCTCCACTTT. Its translation: CASSQVPGSPLHF.

In this sample, this clonotype turned up a few times. V gene TRBV7-2 combines with J gene TRBJ1-6; D gene ambiguous. Germline CDR1 SGHTA, CDR2 FQGNSA. CDR3 length: 15 residues. Deletions cut 1 base from V and 7 bases from J, with 11 bases between. This CDR3 is CASSLGGEPNSPLHF. CDR3 nucleotide sequence: TGTGCCAGCAGCTTAGGGGGAGAACCGAATTCACCCCTCCACTTT.

The chain carries TRBV28 and TRBJ1-4; the D gene is possibly TRBD1 (5 bases). CDR1 MDHEN and CDR2 SYDVKM come from the germline V gene. The CDR3 runs 13 residues. V lost 7 bases and J lost 2, with 8 bases in between. CDR3 loop: CASIAGTNEKLFF. For the CDR3, the DNA is TGTGCCAGCATCGCAGGGACTAATGAAAAACTGTTTTTT.

The rearrangement uses TRBV6-2 or TRBV6-3 and TRBJ2-1, with 7 nucleotides matching TRBD2. The DNA end is a closer match to TRBJ2-7, so the J assignment may be wrong. CDR1 and CDR2 from the germline V gene are MNHEY and SVGEGT. CDR3 size: 15 residues. The CDR3 DNA reads as TGTGCCAGCAGTTACTCGGCGGGAGTTTACAATGAGCAGTACTTC. Amino acid sequence: CASSYSAGVYNEQYF.

The J gene is TRBJ2-3, the V gene TRBV10-1; D perhaps matches TRBD2 (6 bases). Deletions cut 7 bases from V and 1 base from J, with 15 bases between. The length of the CDR3 is 15 residues. CDR1 is WNHNN, CDR2 SYGVQD, per germline (reference sequence). DNA for the CDR3: TGCGCCAGCAATTCCGGGGGAGCAGGCACAGATACGCAGTATTTT. This translates into CASNSGGAGTDTQYF.

This clonotype came up a few times. The rearrangement uses TRBV6-2 or TRBV6-3 and TRBJ2-1, with 7 bases aligning to TRBD2. Germline V CDR1 and CDR2: MNHEY, SVGEGT. V lost 10 bases, J lost 3 bases, and 12 bases stayed unmatched. The CDR3 is 15 amino acids. CDR3 loop: CAIKQPGGNYNEQFF. As DNA, the CDR3 is TGTGCCATCAAACAACCGGGAGGAAACTACAATGAGCAGTTCTTC.

CDR3 sequence reads: CASSTGTSGIMSSYNEQFF. CDR3 sequence (DNA): TGTGCCAGCTCAACCGGGACTAGCGGTATTATGAGCTCCTACAATGAGCAGTTCTTC. The chain links TRBV18 to TRBJ2-1; TRBD2 matches 11 bases. Trimming at V came to 5 bases and at J to 0 bases, leaving 12 bases not matched to a gene. Germline-derived CDR1 and CDR2 are KGHSH and LQKENI. There are 19 residues in the CDR3.

This chain uses TRBV6-2 or TRBV6-3 with TRBJ1-1, with a tentative D call TRBD1 (6 bases). V lost 6 bases and J 0 bases, leaving 14 bases between the germline ends. The CDR3 runs to 15 residues. Per germline, CDR1 MNHEY and CDR2 SVGEGT. Here the CDR3 DNA reads TGTGCCAGCAGACGGATAGGGGGGATGAACACTGAAGCTTTCTTT. Translation: CASRRIGGMNTEAFF.